This TCR beta chain was retrieved from a study of blood T cell repertoires in COVID-19. Germline V gives CDR1 MNHEY, CDR2 SVGAGI. The CDR3 has 13 residues. Trimming took off 6 bases at V and 2 bases at J, with 10 bases between the two ends. This clone was picked up one time. Original handling: Amplified reference gene primers provided the basis for estimating nucleated cell counts. The data were produced by immunoSEQ multiplex PCR, yet TCRdb's version contains in-frame clones alone and is incomplete. The DNA gave D and trimming, while V, J and clone size come from that table. The sample lists about 200,000 clones; approximately 82% were seen once.

V is TRBV6-5 and J is TRBJ1-1; D ambiguous. Sequenced input: peripheral blood. The receptor was isolated from a human donor with acute or convalescent COVID-19. The donor label of this sample is uncertain. Here the CDR3 reads CASSDWHNTEAFF. CDR3 nucleotides: TGTGCCAGCAGCGACTGGCACAACACTGAAGCTTTCTTT.